The 15 T cell receptor beta chains presented below share a single source sample, sequenced in a study of control samples from healthy donors and cancer patients (dated by TCRdb to 2020 to 2021). Library preparation employed the immunoSEQ multiplex PCR assay. Entries here come from immuneACCESS through TCRdb and include only in-frame sequences with V and J called. Some clones fail to appear in such tables; in the studies checked, an unresolved V gene covers under half of the shortfall, and the cause of the remainder is unknown. Present in this sample are some 74,000 clones, approximately 83% of which were seen just once. The top ten hold about a sixth of the sample. Sequenced input: blood. These receptors came from a man in his sixties in good health.

The chain couples TRBV5-1 to TRBJ2-5; possible D gene TRBD1, 5 bases. The ends were cut back, 0 bases at V and 1 base at J, with 7 bases in the middle. Germline lookup yields CDR1 SGHRS and CDR2 YFSETQ. The CDR3 covers 14 residues. The CDR3 DNA sequence: TGCGCCAGCAGCTTGGGACAGACCCAAGAGACCCAGTACTTC. This encodes CASSLGQTQETQYF.

In its sample, this clone was seen a few times. The chain employs TRBV5-1 and TRBJ2-7; D remains ambiguous. This CDR3 has 13 residues. The germline gives CDR1 SGHRS, CDR2 YFSETQ. V was cut by 0 bases and J by 2 bases, with 6 bases left in between. The CDR3, as DNA: TGCGCCAGCAGCTTGGTAGGCACCTACGAGCAGTACTTC. It is translated as CASSLVGTYEQYF.

V usage is TRBV3-1 (or the pseudogene TRBV3-2) and J usage is TRBJ2-5; TRBD1 is a possible D gene (6 bases). This CDR3 is built from 13 residues. V lost 3 bases to trimming and J lost 2 bases, with 7 bases between them. Per germline, CDR1 LGHDT and CDR2 YNNKEL (reference sequence). This chain's CDR3 is CASSQDSQETQYF. In DNA, the CDR3 is TGTGCCAGCAGCCAGGACAGTCAAGAGACCCAGTACTTC.

This clone showed up just once. The rearrangement joins TRBV6-5 to TRBJ1-6; D is ambiguous. CDR3 length: 14 residues. Trimming shortened V by 6 bases and J by 9 bases, and 15 bases separated the two germline ends. Germline V gives CDR1 MNHEY, CDR2 SVGAGI. The CDR3 DNA reads as TGTGCCAGCAGCTCACAGCGCTTGGGTTCACCCCTCCACTTT. This translates into CASSSQRLGSPLHF.

The chain couples TRBV27 to TRBJ2-3; 12 nucleotides agree with TRBD2. CDR1 is MNHEY, CDR2 SMNVEV, per germline (reference sequence). J lost 4 bases, V lost 6 bases, and 8 bases had no gene match. The CDR3 consists of 16 residues. As DNA, the CDR3 is TGTGCCAGCAGGAAGCTAGCGGGAGGGCCGCCAGATACGCAGTATTTT. Encoded protein: CASRKLAGGPPDTQYF.

The chain links TRBV5-1 to TRBJ2-5; maybe TRBD1 (6 bases). This CDR3 has 16 residues. V lost 0 bases and J 1 base, leaving 13 bases between the germline ends. Germline V gene lookup returns CDR1 SGHRS and CDR2 YFSETQ. The CDR3 coding sequence is TGCGCCAGCAGCTTGGCGACTGGGACAAGCCAAGAGACCCAGTACTTC. This codes for CASSLATGTSQETQYF.

V gene TRBV4-3 combines with J gene TRBJ2-3; TRBD2 matches at 13 bases. This CDR3 is 15 amino acids long. Trimming removed 4 bases from V and 10 bases from J; junction bases left unmatched: 8. Germline-derived CDR1 and CDR2 are LGHNA and YSLEER. In DNA, the CDR3 is TGCGCCAGCAGCCGTCAGACTAGCGGGGGGAGTCCGCAGTATTTT. This codes for CASSRQTSGGSPQYF.

The V and J genes are TRBV7-3 and TRBJ2-4; TRBD2 matches at 7 bases. Trimming cost V 2 bases and J 10 bases; bases outside gene matches: 5. Germline V lookup: CDR1 SGHTA, CDR2 FQGTGA. This CDR3 comprises 13 residues. This CDR3 is CASSLDWGGIQYF. CDR3 nucleotides: TGTGCCAGCAGCTTAGATTGGGGAGGGATTCAGTACTTC.

The V call is TRBV5-8, the J call TRBJ1-5; no reliable D call. V shed 7 bases and J shed 7 bases, with 15 bases lying between them. Germline CDR1 reads SGHTS; CDR2 reads YDEGEE. The CDR3 runs 13 residues. DNA of the CDR3: TGTGCCAGCCAGAGGTATCTTGGGCAGCCCCAGCATTTT. Residues: CASQRYLGQPQHF. Filled out from reference TRBV5-8 and TRBJ1-5, the complete variable domain reads EAGVTQSPTHLIKTRGQQATLRCSPISGHTSVYWYQQALGLGLQFLLWYDEGEERNRGNFPPRFSGRQFPNYSSELNVNALELEDSALYLCASQRYLGQPQHFGDGTRLSIL.

This chain connects TRBV5-1 to TRBJ1-1; D not certain. The ends were cut back, 4 bases at V and 2 bases at J, with 15 bases in the middle. Germline-derived CDR1 and CDR2 are SGHRS and YFSETQ. CDR3 size: 15 residues. CDR3 in amino acids: CASSPDGRVNTEAFF. The CDR3 DNA reads TGCGCCAGCAGCCCGGACGGGAGGGTTAACACTGAAGCTTTCTTT.

This clone was seen only once. This chain joins TRBV5-6 and TRBJ2-1; D gene unclear. Germline values: CDR1 SGHDT, CDR2 YYEEEE. The CDR3 totals 13 residues. The V end lost 4 bases, the J end lost 8 bases, and 13 bases lay between the germline ends. In nucleotides, the CDR3 is TGTGCCAGCAGCACCGGGTTAGGCGATGAGCAGTTCTTC. Its protein product is CASSTGLGDEQFF.

The chain recombines TRBV7-9 with TRBJ1-4, with no clear D. The CDR3 extends over 17 amino acids. V was clipped by 2 bases and J by 8 bases, with 21 bases between them. In germline, CDR1 is SEHNR, CDR2 FQNEAQ (reference sequence). CDR3 DNA sequence: TGTGCCAGCAGCTTATACGGCCAGACAAAAGAGAGAGAAAAACTGTTTTTT. This encodes CASSLYGQTKEREKLFF.

The CDR3 DNA is TGTGCCAGCAGCTTAGACGGCGCTGAGCAGTTCTTC. It yields the protein CASSLDGAEQFF. The chain combines TRBV7-3 with TRBJ2-1; no definite D call. Trimming pared 2 bases from V and 9 bases from J, leaving 8 bases between. The CDR3 sequence is 12 residues long. Germline loops: CDR1 SGHTA, CDR2 FQGTGA.

The CDR3 sequence: CASSPSRDRVRDEKLFF. The CDR3, as DNA: TGTGCCAGCAGCCCGTCCCGGGACAGGGTCAGGGATGAAAAACTGTTTTTT. The chain combines TRBV7-9 with TRBJ1-4; 9 bases align to TRBD1. J gave up 6 bases and V 5 bases, and 13 bases lay outside the gene matches. This CDR3 comprises 17 residues. Germline assignment: CDR1 SEHNR and CDR2 FQNEAQ (reference sequence).

The V gene is TRBV30, the J gene TRBJ1-5; the match to TRBD1 covers 8 bases. Germline CDR1 and CDR2: GTSNPN and SVGIG (reference sequence). Trimming removed 5 bases from V and 3 bases from J; junction bases left unmatched: 9. The CDR3 is made up of 15 amino acids. The CDR3 nucleotides are TGTGCCTGGGACAGGGGAGCATGGGACAATCAGCCCCAGCATTTT. Amino acids: CAWDRGAWDNQPQHF. The full variable domain, its missing parts supplied by reference TRBV30 and TRBJ1-5, is SQTIHQWPATLVQPVGSPLSLECTVEGTSNPNLYWYRQAAGRGLQLLFYSVGIGQISSEVPQNLSASRPQDRQFILSSKKLLLSDSGFYLCAWDRGAWDNQPQHFGDGTRLSIL.